This is a list of T cell receptor beta chains from one sample in a study of cytomegalovirus exposure and HLA in healthy donors. TCRdb's copy holds only in-frame clones and misses some; the assay was immunoSEQ multiplex PCR. The data contain about 200,000 clones, approximately 70% of them singletons. Sequenced material: PBMCs. These receptors came from a woman aged 25 to 39 in good health and CMV-seronegative. Each CDR3 is given with its conserved first and last residue. The D gene is left open where the match is weak. The size entry is marked missing in some rows and otherwise reads once, few, many or a size class.

CDR3: CASSSNRGWDYGYTF; DNA: TGTGCCAGCAGCTCAAACAGGGGTTGGGACTATGGCTACACCTTC; J: TRBJ1-2; V: TRBV5-5; size: few; D: TRBD1
CDR3: CASSPRDRGRPQHF; DNA: TGTGCCAGCTCACCTCGGGACAGGGGTCGGCCCCAGCATTTT; J: TRBJ1-5; V: TRBV18; size: NA; D: TRBD1
CDR3: CSAHRGLADTQYF; DNA: TGCAGCGCCCACCGGGGACTAGCAGATACGCAGTATTTT; J: TRBJ2-3; V: TRBV29-1; size: few; D: TRBD2
CDR3: CASSQPGQVTRGAF; DNA: TGTGCCAGCAGCCAGCCGGGACAGGTTACGAGGGGCGCCTTT; J: TRBJ1-1; V: TRBV11-1; size: NA; D: TRBD1
CDR3: CASSLAPPGGDRGYTF; DNA: TGCGCCAGCAGCTTGGCCCCCCCAGGCGGGGATCGGGGCTACACCTTC; J: TRBJ1-2; V: TRBV5-1; size: NA; D: NA
CDR3: CASSTPGQGLRGPQHF; DNA: TGTGCCAGTAGTACCCCAGGACAGGGCCTAAGGGGGCCCCAGCATTTT; J: TRBJ1-5; V: TRBV19; size: few; D: TRBD1
CDR3: CASSLRDTSTNTEAFF; DNA: TGTGCCAGCTCACTTAGGGACACGAGTACGAACACTGAAGCTTTCTTT; J: TRBJ1-1; V: TRBV18; size: NA; D: NA
CDR3: CASSLAPPGKETQYF; DNA: TGCGCCAGCAGCTTGGCCCCCCCAGGGAAAGAGACCCAGTACTTC; J: TRBJ2-5; V: TRBV5-1; size: NA; D: NA
CDR3: CAWNGGTGNTIYF; DNA: TGTGCCTGGAATGGGGGGACCGGAAACACCATATATTTT; J: TRBJ1-3; V: TRBV30; size: NA; D: NA
CDR3: CASSLARQGPKNYGYTF; DNA: TGCGCCAGCAGCTTGGCCCGACAGGGGCCGAAGAACTATGGCTACACCTTC; J: TRBJ1-2; V: TRBV5-1; size: NA; D: TRBD1
CDR3: CASSFSGLAGRHEQYF; DNA: TGTGCCAGCAGCTTCTCAGGACTAGCGGGACGCCACGAGCAGTACTTC; J: TRBJ2-7; V: TRBV5-6; size: NA; D: TRBD2
CDR3: CASSLSVTGSYGYTF; DNA: TGTGCCAGCAGCTTGTCTGTAACAGGCTCCTATGGCTACACCTTC; J: TRBJ1-2; V: TRBV5-4; size: NA; D: NA
CDR3: CASSYTDSSSYEQYF; DNA: TGTGCCAGTAGTTACACGGACTCCTCCTCCTACGAGCAGTACTTC; J: TRBJ2-7; V: TRBV19; size: NA; D: NA
CDR3: CASRRGDTGELFF; DNA: TGCGCCAGCAGACGGGGGGACACCGGGGAGCTGTTTTTT; J: TRBJ2-2; V: TRBV5-1; size: few; D: TRBD2
CDR3: CASSRRLAGTNTGELFF; DNA: TGCGCCAGCAGCCGGCGACTAGCGGGGACGAACACCGGGGAGCTGTTTTTT; J: TRBJ2-2; V: TRBV4-3; size: NA; D: TRBD2
CDR3: CASSLAPFNEQFF; DNA: TGTGCCAGCAGCTTAGCCCCCTTTAATGAGCAGTTCTTC; J: TRBJ2-1; V: TRBV7-8; size: NA; D: NA
CDR3: CASSLANNIYEQYF; DNA: TGTGCCAGCAGCTTGGCCAATAACATTTACGAGCAGTACTTC; J: TRBJ2-7; V: TRBV5-8; size: NA; D: NA
CDR3: CAWSSGGNGYTF; DNA: TGTGCCTGGAGTTCAGGGGGCAATGGCTACACCTTC; J: TRBJ1-2; V: TRBV30; size: NA; D: TRBD1
CDR3: CASSLSGIWRAGGDTEAFF; DNA: TGTGCCAGCAGTTTATCGGGGATCTGGAGGGCAGGGGGTGACACTGAAGCTTTCTTT; J: TRBJ1-1; V: TRBV27; size: NA; D: TRBD1
CDR3: CASSITSYNEQFF; DNA: TGTGCCAGTAGTATCACTAGTTACAATGAGCAGTTCTTC; J: TRBJ2-1; V: TRBV19; size: NA; D: NA
CDR3: CASSDMDRSYGYTF; DNA: TGTGCCAGCTCGGACATGGACAGAAGCTATGGCTACACCTTC; J: TRBJ1-2; V: TRBV18; size: NA; D: NA
CDR3: CASSEQVSGNTIYF; DNA: TGTGCCAGCAGTGAACAGGTCTCTGGAAACACCATATATTTT; J: TRBJ1-3; V: TRBV2; size: NA; D: NA
CDR3: CASSLYLGGQETQYF; DNA: TGCGCCAGCAGCCTATACCTAGGGGGCCAGGAGACCCAGTACTTC; J: TRBJ2-5; V: TRBV4-3; size: NA; D: TRBD1
CDR3: CASSLRELSDTQYF; DNA: TGTGCCAGCAGCCTCAGGGAATTATCCGATACGCAGTATTTT; J: TRBJ2-3; V: TRBV6-5; size: NA; D: NA
CDR3: CATSRDIPSGRETQYF; DNA: TGTGCCACCAGCAGAGATATTCCGAGCGGGCGGGAGACCCAGTACTTC; J: TRBJ2-5; V: TRBV15; size: NA; D: NA
CDR3: CASSPLDMSLANYGYTF; DNA: TGTGCCAGCTCACCCTTGGATATGTCCCTAGCTAACTATGGCTACACCTTC; J: TRBJ1-2; V: TRBV18; size: NA; D: NA
CDR3: CASSYFVGSLYNEQFF; DNA: TGTGCCAGCAGTTACTTTGTAGGGAGCCTTTACAATGAGCAGTTCTTC; J: TRBJ2-1; V: TRBV6-6; size: NA; D: NA
CDR3: CASSLATGTMSLYGYTF; DNA: TGTGCCAGCAGCTTAGCTACCGGGACAATGAGCCTCTATGGCTACACCTTC; J: TRBJ1-2; V: TRBV7-9; size: few; D: NA
CDR3: CASSHGTLNTEAFF; DNA: TGTGCCAGTAGTCATGGGACATTGAACACTGAAGCTTTCTTT; J: TRBJ1-1; V: TRBV19; size: NA; D: NA
CDR3: CATSRVIEGNTEAFF; DNA: TGTGCCACCAGCAGAGTGATCGAGGGGAACACTGAAGCTTTCTTT; J: TRBJ1-1; V: TRBV15; size: few; D: NA
CDR3: CATSRDRIRVHGYTF; DNA: TGTGCCACCAGCAGAGATCGGATCCGGGTACATGGCTACACCTTC; J: TRBJ1-2; V: TRBV15; size: NA; D: NA
CDR3: CASGNQGARQEQYF; DNA: TGCGCCAGCGGAAACCAGGGGGCGCGTCAAGAGCAGTACTTC; J: TRBJ2-7; V: TRBV10-2; size: NA; D: TRBD1
CDR3: CASSLNRASNQPQHF; DNA: TGTGCCAGCAGCCTAAACAGGGCGAGCAATCAGCCCCAGCATTTT; J: TRBJ1-5; V: TRBV2; size: NA; D: NA
CDR3: CASSEGASQRRTQYF; DNA: TGTGCCAGCAGTGAGGGGGCTAGCCAAAGACGGACCCAGTACTTC; J: TRBJ2-5; V: TRBV6-1; size: NA; D: NA
CDR3: CSARAGGSNQPQHF; DNA: TGCAGCGCTAGGGCAGGGGGTAGCAATCAGCCCCAGCATTTT; J: TRBJ1-5; V: TRBV29-1; size: NA; D: TRBD1
CDR3: CASSLGISGYTGELFF; DNA: TGTGCCAGCAGCTTAGGGATATCGGGGTACACCGGGGAGCTGTTTTTT; J: TRBJ2-2; V: TRBV7-9; size: NA; D: NA
CDR3: CASSSTGGSGETQYF; DNA: TGTGCTAGCAGCTCAACAGGGGGCTCAGGAGAGACCCAGTACTTC; J: TRBJ2-5; V: TRBV7-7; size: few; D: TRBD1
CDR3: CASSAPGQSYGYTF; DNA: TGTGCCAGCAGTGCCCCGGGACAGAGCTATGGCTACACCTTC; J: TRBJ1-2; V: TRBV2; size: once; D: TRBD1